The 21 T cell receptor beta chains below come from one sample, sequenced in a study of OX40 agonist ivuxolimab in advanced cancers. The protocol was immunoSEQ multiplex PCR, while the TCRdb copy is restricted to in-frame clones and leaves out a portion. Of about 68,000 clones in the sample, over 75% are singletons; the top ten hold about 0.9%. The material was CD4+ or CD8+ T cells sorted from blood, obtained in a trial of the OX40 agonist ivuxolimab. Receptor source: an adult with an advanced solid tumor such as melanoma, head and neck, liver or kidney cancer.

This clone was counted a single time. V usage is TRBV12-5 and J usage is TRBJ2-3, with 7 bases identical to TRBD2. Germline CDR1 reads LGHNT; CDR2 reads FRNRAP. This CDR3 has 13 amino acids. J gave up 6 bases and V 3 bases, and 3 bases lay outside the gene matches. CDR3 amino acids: CASGLNGRDTQYF. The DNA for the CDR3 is TGTGCTAGTGGTTTAAACGGGAGGGATACGCAGTATTTT. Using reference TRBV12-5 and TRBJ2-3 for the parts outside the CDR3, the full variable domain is DARVTQTPRHKVTEMGQEVTMRCQPILGHNTVFWYRQTMMQGLELLAYFRNRAPLDDSGMPKDRFSAEMPDATLATLKIQPSEPRDSAVYFCASGLNGRDTQYFGPGTRLTVL.

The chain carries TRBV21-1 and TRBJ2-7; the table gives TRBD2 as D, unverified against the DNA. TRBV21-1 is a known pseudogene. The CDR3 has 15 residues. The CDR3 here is CASPKDYRDYYEQYF. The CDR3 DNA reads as TGTGCCAGCCCCAAAGACTATCGAGACTACTACGAGCAGTACTTC.

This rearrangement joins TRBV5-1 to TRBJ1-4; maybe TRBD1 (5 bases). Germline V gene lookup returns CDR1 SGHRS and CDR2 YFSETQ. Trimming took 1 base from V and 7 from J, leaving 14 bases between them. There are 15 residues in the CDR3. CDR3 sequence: CASSLKGRESEKLFF. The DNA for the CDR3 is TGCGCCAGCAGCTTGAAGGGCAGGGAAAGTGAAAAACTGTTTTTT.

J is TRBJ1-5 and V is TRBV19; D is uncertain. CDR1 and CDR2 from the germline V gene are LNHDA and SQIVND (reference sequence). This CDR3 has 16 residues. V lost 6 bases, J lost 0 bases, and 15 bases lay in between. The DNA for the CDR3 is TGTGCCAGTAGATTGAAGCAGATGTATAGCAATCAGCCCCAGCATTTT. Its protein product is CASRLKQMYSNQPQHF. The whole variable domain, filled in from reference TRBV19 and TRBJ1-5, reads DGGITQSPKYLFRKEGQNVTLSCEQNLNHDAMYWYRQDPGQGLRLIYYSQIVNDFQKGDIAEGYSVSREKKESFPLTVTSAQKNPTAFYLCASRLKQMYSNQPQHFGDGTRLSIL.

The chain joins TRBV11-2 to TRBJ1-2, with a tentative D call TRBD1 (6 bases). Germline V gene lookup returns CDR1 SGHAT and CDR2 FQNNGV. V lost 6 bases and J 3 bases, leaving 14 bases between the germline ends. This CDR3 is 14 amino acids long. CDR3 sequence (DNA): TGTGCCAGCAGAAATAGGGGGGCAGACTATGGCTACACCTTC. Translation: CASRNRGADYGYTF.

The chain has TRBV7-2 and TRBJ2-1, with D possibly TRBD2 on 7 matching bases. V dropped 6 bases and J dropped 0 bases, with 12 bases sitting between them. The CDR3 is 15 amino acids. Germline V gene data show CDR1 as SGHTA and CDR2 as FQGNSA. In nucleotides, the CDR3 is TGTGCCAGCAGGGGCGGGGGCTCCTCCTACAATGAGCAGTTCTTC. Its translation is CASRGGGSSYNEQFF.

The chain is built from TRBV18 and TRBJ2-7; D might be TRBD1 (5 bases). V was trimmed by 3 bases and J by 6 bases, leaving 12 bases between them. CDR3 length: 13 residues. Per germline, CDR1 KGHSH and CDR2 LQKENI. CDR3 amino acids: CASSPDTATEQYF. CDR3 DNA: TGTGCCAGCTCACCGGACACGGCTACCGAGCAGTACTTC. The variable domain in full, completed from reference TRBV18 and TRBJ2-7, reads NAGVMQNPRHLVRRRGQEARLRCSPMKGHSHVYWYRQLPEEGLKFMVYLQKENIIDESGMPKERFSAEFPKEGPSILRIQQVVRGDSAAYFCASSPDTATEQYFGPGTRLTVT.

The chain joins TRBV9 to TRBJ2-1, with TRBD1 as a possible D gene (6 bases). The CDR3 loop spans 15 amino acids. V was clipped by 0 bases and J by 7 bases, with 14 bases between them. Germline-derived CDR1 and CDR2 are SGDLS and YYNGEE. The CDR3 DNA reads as TGTGCCAGCAGCGTAGCAGGGGCTAATATAAATGAGCAGTTCTTC. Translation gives CASSVAGANINEQFF. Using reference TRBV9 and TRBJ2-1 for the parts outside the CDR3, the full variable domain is DSGVTQTPKHLITATGQRVTLRCSPRSGDLSVYWYQQSLDQGLQFLIQYYNGEERAKGNILERFSAQQFPDLHSELNLSSLELGDSALYFCASSVAGANINEQFFGPGTRLTVL.

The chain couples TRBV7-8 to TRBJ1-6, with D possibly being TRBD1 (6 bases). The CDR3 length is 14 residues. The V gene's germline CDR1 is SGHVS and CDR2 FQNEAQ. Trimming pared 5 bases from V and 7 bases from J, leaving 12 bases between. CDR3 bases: TGTGCCAGCAGCCGGACAGTGGGGAATTCACCCCTCCACTTT. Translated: CASSRTVGNSPLHF.

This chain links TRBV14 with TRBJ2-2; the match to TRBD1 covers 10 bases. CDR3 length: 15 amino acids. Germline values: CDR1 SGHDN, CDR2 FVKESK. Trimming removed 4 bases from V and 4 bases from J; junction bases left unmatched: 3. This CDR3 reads CASSLGQGTTGELFF. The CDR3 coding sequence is TGTGCCAGCAGCCTGGGACAGGGGACCACCGGGGAGCTGTTTTTT.

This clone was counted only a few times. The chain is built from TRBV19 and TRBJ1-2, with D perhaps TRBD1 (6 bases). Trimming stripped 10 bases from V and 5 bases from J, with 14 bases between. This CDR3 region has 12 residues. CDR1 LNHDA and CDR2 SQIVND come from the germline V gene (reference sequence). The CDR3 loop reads CATREQGYGYTF. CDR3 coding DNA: TGTGCCACCCGAGAACAGGGTTATGGCTACACCTTC.

The chain's CDR3 is CASSLMEETQYF. CDR3 sequence (DNA): TGCGCCAGCAGCTTGATGGAGGAGACCCAGTACTTC. The chain has TRBV5-1 and TRBJ2-5, with D hard to call. CDR3 length equals 12 residues. V was cut by 1 base and J by 5 bases, with 6 bases left in between. Germline V gives CDR1 SGHRS, CDR2 YFSETQ.

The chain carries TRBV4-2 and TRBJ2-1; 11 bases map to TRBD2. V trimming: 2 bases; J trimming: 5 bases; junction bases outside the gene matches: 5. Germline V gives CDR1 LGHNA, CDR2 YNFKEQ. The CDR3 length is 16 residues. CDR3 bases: TGTGCCAGCAGCCAACACGGGACTAGCGGCAACAATGAGCAGTTCTTC. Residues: CASSQHGTSGNNEQFF.

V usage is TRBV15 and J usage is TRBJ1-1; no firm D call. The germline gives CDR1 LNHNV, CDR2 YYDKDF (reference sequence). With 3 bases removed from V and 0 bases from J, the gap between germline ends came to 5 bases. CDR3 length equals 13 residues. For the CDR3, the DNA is TGTGCCACCAGCAGCGAGCTGAACACTGAAGCTTTCTTT. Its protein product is CATSSELNTEAFF.

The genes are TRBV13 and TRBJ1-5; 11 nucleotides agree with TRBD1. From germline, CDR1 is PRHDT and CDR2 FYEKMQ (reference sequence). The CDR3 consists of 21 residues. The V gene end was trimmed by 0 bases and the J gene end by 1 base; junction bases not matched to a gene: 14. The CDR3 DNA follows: TGTGCCAGCAGCTTAGGCGAGGACAGGGGGCTTATCGATTACAGCAATCAGCCCCAGCATTTT. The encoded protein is CASSLGEDRGLIDYSNQPQHF.

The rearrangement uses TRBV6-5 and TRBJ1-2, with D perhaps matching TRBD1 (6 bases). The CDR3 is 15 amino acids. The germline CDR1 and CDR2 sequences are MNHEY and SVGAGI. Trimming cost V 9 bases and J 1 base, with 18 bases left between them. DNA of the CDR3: TGTGCCAGTTGGGACAATCTAGGGGGTAACTATGGCTACACCTTC. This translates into CASWDNLGGNYGYTF.

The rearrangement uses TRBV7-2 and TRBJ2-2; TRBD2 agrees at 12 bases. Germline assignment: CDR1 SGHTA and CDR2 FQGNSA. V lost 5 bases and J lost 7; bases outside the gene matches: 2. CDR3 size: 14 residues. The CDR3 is CASSPTSGSGELFF. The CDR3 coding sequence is TGTGCCAGCAGCCCGACTAGCGGGAGCGGGGAGCTGTTTTTT.

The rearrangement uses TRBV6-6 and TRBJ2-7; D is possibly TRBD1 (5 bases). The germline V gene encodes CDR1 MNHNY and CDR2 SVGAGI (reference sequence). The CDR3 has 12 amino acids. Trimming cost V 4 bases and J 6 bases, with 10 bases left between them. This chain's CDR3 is CASSWTPGEQYF. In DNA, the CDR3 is TGTGCCAGCAGTTGGACACCGGGCGAGCAGTACTTC.

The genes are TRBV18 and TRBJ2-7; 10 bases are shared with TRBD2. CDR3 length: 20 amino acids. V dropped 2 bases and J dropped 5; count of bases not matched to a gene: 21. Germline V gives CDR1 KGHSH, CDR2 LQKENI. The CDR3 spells CASSPIEAGGRGGSFHEQYF. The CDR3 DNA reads TGTGCCAGCTCACCAATCGAAGCGGGAGGGCGAGGGGGAAGTTTCCACGAGCAGTACTTC.

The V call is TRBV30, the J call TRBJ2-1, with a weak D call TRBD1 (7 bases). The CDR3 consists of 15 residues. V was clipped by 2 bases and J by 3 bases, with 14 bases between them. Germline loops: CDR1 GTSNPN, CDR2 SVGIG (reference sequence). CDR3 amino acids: CAWSPQGGVYNEQFF. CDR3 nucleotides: TGTGCCTGGAGTCCGCAGGGGGGAGTCTACAATGAGCAGTTCTTC.

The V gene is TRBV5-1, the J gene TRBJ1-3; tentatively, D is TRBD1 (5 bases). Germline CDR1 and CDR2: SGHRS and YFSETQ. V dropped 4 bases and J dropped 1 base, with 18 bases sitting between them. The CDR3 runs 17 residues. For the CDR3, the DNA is TGCGCCAGCAGCCCCACCGGGACCCCTCTGTCTGGAAACACCATATATTTT. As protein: CASSPTGTPLSGNTIYF.